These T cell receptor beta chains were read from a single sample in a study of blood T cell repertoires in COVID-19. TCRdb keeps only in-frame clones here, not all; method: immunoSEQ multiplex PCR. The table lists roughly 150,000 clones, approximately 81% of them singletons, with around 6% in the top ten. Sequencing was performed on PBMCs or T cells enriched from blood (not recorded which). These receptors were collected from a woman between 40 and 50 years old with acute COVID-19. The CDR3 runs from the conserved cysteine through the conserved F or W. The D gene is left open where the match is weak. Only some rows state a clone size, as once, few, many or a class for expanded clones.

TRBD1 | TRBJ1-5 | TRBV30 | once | CAWSLTGAQPQHF | TGTGCCTGGAGTCTCACAGGGGCCCAGCCCCAGCATTTT
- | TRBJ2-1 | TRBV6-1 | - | CASSEAVGTPYNEQFF | TGTGCCAGCAGTGAAGCAGTGGGGACACCTTACAATGAGCAGTTCTTC
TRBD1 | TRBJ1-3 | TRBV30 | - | CAWSARGSGNTIYF | TGTGCCTGGAGTGCCAGGGGGTCTGGAAACACCATATATTTT
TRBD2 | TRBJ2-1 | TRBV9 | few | CASSVGLRRGRVSYNEQFF | TGTGCCAGCAGCGTAGGATTGCGCCGCGGGAGAGTCTCCTACAATGAGCAGTTCTTC
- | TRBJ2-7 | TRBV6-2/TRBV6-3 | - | CASSYSSHHPLSYEQYF | TGTGCCAGCAGTTACTCGAGTCACCACCCCCTCTCCTACGAGCAGTACTTC
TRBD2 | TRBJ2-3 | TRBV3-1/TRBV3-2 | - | CASSQEGLAGGPRMADTQYF | TGTGCCAGCAGCCAAGAGGGCCTAGCGGGAGGGCCTCGAATGGCAGATACGCAGTATTTT
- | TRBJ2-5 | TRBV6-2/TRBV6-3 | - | CASSYSSSGTQYF | TGTGCCAGCAGTTACTCGTCCTCGGGGACCCAGTACTTC
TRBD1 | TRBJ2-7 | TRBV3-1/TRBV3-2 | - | CASSPRQGRSYEQYF | TGTGCCAGCAGCCCTCGACAGGGGCGCTCCTACGAGCAGTACTTC
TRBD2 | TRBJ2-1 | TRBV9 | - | CASSAGTSGYNEQFF | TGTGCCAGCAGCGCCGGGACTAGCGGATACAATGAGCAGTTCTTC
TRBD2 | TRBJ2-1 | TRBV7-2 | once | CASSSGTSGRARYNEQFF | TGTGCCAGCAGCTCCGGGACTAGCGGGAGGGCCCGGTACAATGAGCAGTTCTTC
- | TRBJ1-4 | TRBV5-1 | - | CASSSGGRLGDEKLFF | TGCGCCAGCAGCTCCGGGGGGAGGTTAGGAGATGAAAAACTGTTTTTT
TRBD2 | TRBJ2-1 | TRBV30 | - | CAWGLAPVSYNEQFF | TGTGCCTGGGGACTAGCGCCGGTCAGTTACAATGAGCAGTTCTTC
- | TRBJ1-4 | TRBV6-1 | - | CASSEFSQGSEKLFF | TGTGCCAGCAGTGAATTTTCGCAGGGTAGTGAAAAACTGTTTTTT
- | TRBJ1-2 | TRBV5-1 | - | CASRQALPNYGYTF | TGCGCCAGCAGGCAGGCCCTCCCCAACTATGGCTACACCTTC